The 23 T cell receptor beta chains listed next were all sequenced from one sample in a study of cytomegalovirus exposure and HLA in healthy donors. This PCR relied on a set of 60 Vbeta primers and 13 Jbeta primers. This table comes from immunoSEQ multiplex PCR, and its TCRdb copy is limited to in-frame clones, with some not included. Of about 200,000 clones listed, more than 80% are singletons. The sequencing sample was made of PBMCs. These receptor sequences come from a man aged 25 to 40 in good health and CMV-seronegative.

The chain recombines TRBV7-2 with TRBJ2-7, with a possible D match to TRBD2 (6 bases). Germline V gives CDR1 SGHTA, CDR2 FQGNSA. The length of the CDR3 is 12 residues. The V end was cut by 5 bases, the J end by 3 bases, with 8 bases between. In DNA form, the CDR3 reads TGTGCCAGCAGCCGGGACTTCTACGAGCAGTACTTC. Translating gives CASSRDFYEQYF.

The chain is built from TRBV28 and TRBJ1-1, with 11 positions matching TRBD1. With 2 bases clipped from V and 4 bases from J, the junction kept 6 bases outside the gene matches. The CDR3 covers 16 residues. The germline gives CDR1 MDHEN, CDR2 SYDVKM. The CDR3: CASSLRTGGLGTEAFF. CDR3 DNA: TGTGCCAGCAGTTTAAGGACAGGGGGCTTGGGCACTGAAGCTTTCTTT.

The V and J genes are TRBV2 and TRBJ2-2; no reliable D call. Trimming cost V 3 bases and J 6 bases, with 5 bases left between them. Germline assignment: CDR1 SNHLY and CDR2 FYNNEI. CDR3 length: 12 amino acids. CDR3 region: CASSDGAGELFF. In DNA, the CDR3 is TGTGCCAGCAGTGATGGAGCCGGGGAGCTGTTTTTT.

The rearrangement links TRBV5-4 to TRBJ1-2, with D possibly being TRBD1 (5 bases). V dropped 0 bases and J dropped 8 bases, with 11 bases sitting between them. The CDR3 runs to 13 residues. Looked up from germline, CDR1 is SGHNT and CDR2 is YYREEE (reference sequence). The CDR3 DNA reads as TGTGCCAGCAGCTTGGTAGGGGTTGAGGGCTACACCTTC. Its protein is CASSLVGVEGYTF.

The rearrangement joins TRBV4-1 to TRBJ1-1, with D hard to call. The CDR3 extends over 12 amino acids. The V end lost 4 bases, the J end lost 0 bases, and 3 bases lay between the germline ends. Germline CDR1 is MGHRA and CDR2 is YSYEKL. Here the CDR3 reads CASSRVNTEAFF. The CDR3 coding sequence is TGCGCCAGCAGCCGAGTGAACACTGAAGCTTTCTTT.

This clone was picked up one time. The DNA of the CDR3 is TGTGCCAGCAGTTACTCAATAGCGGCAGGGGGTCAGCCCCAGCATTTT. Translation gives CASSYSIAAGGQPQHF. This chain links TRBV6-6 with TRBJ1-5; 7 nucleotides align to TRBD1. The J segment lost 6 bases and the V segment lost 0 bases, leaving 8 bases of the junction unmatched. Germline V CDR1 and CDR2: MNHNY, SVGAGI (reference sequence). This CDR3 comprises 16 residues.

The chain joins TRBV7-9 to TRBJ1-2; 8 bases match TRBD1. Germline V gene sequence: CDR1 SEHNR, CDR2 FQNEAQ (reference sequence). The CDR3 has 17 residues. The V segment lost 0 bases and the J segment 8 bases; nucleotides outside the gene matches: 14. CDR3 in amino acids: CASSLAVSTGGSGGYTF. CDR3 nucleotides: TGTGCCAGCAGCTTAGCGGTGTCTACAGGGGGGTCCGGCGGCTACACCTTC.

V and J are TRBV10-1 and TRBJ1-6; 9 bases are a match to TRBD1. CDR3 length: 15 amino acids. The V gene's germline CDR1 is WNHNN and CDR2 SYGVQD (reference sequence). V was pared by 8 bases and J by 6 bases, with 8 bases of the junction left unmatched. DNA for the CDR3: TGCGCCAGCCGAAGCCGGGACAGGGCTAATTCACCCCTCCACTTT. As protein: CASRSRDRANSPLHF.

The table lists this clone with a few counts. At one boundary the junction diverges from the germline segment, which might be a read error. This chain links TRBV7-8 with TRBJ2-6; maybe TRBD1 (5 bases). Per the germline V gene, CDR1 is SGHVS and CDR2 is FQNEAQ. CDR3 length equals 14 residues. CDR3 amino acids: CASSLQAGASVLTF. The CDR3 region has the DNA TGTGCCAGCAGCTTACAGGCTGGGGCCAGCGTCCTGACTTTC.

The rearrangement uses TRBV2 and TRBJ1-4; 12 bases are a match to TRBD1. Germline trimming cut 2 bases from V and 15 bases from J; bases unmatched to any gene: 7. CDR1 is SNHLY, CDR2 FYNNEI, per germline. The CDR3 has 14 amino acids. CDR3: CASSENGGQGALFF. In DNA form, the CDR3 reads TGTGCCAGCAGTGAAAATGGGGGACAGGGGGCTTTGTTTTTT.

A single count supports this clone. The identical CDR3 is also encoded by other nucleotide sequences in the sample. As DNA, the CDR3 is TGTGCCAGCAGTTACGAGCCCACTTTCTCCTACGAGCAGTACTTC. This encodes CASSYEPTFSYEQYF. The rearrangement uses TRBV6-6 and TRBJ2-7; D unresolved. This CDR3 has 15 amino acids. Trimming took off 2 bases at V and 0 bases at J, with 11 bases between the two ends. The germline CDR1 and CDR2 sequences are MNHNY and SVGAGI (reference sequence).

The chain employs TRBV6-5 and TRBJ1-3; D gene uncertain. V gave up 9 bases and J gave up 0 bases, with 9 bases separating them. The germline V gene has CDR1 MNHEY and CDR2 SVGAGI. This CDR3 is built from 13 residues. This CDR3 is CASTPSSGNTIYF. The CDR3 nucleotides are TGTGCCAGTACACCCAGCTCTGGAAACACCATATATTTT.

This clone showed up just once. The CDR3 sequence is CASSPDRGRSSEQFF. In DNA, the CDR3 is TGTGCCAGCAGCCCCGACAGGGGCAGGTCCAGTGAGCAGTTCTTC. The V and J genes are TRBV7-6 and TRBJ2-1; 8 positions match TRBD1. Germline CDR1 and CDR2: SGHVS and FNYEAQ. V lost 5 bases and J lost 9; bases outside the gene matches: 12. The CDR3 extends over 15 amino acids.

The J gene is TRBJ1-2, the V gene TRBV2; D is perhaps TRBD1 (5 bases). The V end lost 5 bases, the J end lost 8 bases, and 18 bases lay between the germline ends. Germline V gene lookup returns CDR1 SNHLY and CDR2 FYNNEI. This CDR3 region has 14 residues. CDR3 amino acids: CASSIKTAATGYTF. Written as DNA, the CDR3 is TGTGCCAGCAGTATAAAGACAGCCGCTACGGGCTACACCTTC.

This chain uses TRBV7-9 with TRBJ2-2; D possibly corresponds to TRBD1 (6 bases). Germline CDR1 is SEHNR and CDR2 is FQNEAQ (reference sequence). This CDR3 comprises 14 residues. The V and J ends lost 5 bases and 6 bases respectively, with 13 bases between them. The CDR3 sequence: CASSPTGSSGELFF. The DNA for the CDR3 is TGTGCCAGCAGCCCCACAGGGTCGTCCGGGGAGCTGTTTTTT.

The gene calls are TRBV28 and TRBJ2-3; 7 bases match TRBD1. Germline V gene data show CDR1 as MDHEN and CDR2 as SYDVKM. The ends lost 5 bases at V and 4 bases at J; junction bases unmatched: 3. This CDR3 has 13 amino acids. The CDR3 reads CASSLTGADTQYF. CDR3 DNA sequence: TGTGCCAGCAGTCTCACAGGGGCAGATACGCAGTATTTT.

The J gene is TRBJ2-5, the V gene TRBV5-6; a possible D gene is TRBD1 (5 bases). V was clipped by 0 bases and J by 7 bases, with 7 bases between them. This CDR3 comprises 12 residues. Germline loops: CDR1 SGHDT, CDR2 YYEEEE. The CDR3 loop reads CASSLGGGTQYF. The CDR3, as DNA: TGTGCCAGCAGCTTGGGGGGCGGGACCCAGTACTTC.

CDR3 in DNA: TGTGCCAGCAGCTTAAACTCCCGAGGTTACTCCTACGAGCAGTACTTC. It encodes CASSLNSRGYSYEQYF. The chain couples TRBV7-8 to TRBJ2-7; D call uncertain. The CDR3 is made up of 16 amino acids. Germline V CDR1 and CDR2: SGHVS, FQNEAQ. Trimming removed 2 bases at V and 0 bases at J, with 14 bases between.

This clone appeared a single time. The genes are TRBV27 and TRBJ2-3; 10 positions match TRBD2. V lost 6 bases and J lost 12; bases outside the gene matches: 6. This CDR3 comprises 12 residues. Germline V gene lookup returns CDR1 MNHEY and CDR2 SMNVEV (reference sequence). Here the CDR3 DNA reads TGTGCCAGCAGCCAGCGGGGGGGCCTTCAGTATTTT. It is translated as CASSQRGGLQYF.

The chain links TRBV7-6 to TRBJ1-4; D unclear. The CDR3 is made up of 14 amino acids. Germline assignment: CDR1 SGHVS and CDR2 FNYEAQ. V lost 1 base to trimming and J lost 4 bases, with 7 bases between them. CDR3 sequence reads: CASSLGRSNEKLFF. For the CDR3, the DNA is TGTGCCAGCAGCTTAGGGCGGAGTAATGAAAAACTGTTTTTT.

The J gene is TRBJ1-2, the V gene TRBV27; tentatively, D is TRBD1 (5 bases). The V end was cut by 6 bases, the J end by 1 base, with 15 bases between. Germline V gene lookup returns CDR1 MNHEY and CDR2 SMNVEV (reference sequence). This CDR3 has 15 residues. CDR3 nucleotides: TGTGCCAGCAGCCGAGGACGGACACTTAACTATGGCTACACCTTC. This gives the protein CASSRGRTLNYGYTF.

DNA for the CDR3: TGTGCCAGCAGTTATTGGGGTTCGACAGGGGGGAACACTGAAGCTTTCTTT. Translating gives CASSYWGSTGGNTEAFF. The chain joins TRBV28 to TRBJ1-1, with 9 bases lining up with TRBD1. CDR1 is MDHEN, CDR2 SYDVKM, per germline. The CDR3 is 17 residues long. The ends lost 4 bases at V and 1 base at J; junction bases unmatched: 10.

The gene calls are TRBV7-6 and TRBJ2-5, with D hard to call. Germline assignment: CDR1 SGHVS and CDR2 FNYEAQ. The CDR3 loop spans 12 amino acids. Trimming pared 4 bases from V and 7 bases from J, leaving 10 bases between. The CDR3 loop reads CASSSGAGTQYF. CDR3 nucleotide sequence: TGTGCCAGCAGCTCAGGTGCTGGGACCCAGTACTTC.